The 27 T cell receptor beta chains presented below share a single source sample, sequenced in a study. TCRdb analysed the 5' RACE reads with MiXCR anew, one entry per CDR3 protein. Of fewer than 950 distinct CDR3 sequences in the sample, 7.5% to 9.5% were seen once. The source material was total memory T cells from blood PBMCs. Subset in this sample: transitional memory CD4+ T cells. Receptors originate from a male donor with HIV.

In its sample, this clonotype was seen a few times. This chain links TRBV5-5 with TRBJ2-2; D unresolved. Looked up from germline, CDR1 is SGHKS and CDR2 is YYEKEE (reference sequence). This CDR3 has 12 amino acids. Trimming cost V 0 bases and J 6 bases, with 3 bases left between them. The CDR3 region is CASSLVAGELFF. The DNA of the CDR3 is TGTGCCAGCAGCTTGGTGGCCGGGGAGCTGTTTTTT.

This clonotype is hyperexpanded in the sample. V usage is TRBV10-1 and J usage is TRBJ2-5; D is perhaps TRBD1 or TRBD2 (5 bases each). Trimming took off 6 bases at V and 2 bases at J, with 19 bases between the two ends. CDR1 is WNHNN and CDR2 is SYGVQD in the germline V gene (reference sequence). The CDR3 has 16 amino acids. CDR3: CASRLTGGLSQETQYF. The CDR3 DNA reads TGCGCCAGCAGGTTAACAGGAGGCCTGTCTCAAGAGACCCAGTACTTC.

V usage is TRBV28 and J usage is TRBJ1-4, with TRBD1 matching over 12 bases. The V gene end was trimmed by 11 bases and the J gene end by 0 bases; junction bases not matched to a gene: 7. This CDR3 region has 16 residues. Germline V CDR1 and CDR2: MDHEN, SYDVKM. As DNA, the CDR3 is TGTGCCGAGTGGGACAGGGGGCTAGCAACTAATGAAAAACTGTTTTTT. Residues: CAEWDRGLATNEKLFF.

This clonotype is large. The rearrangement links TRBV9 to TRBJ2-5; D remains unclear. Germline assignment: CDR1 SGDLS and CDR2 YYNGEE. The CDR3 is 11 residues long. Between the trimmed V and J ends, which lost 1 base and 5 bases, there was a span of 3 bases. The chain's CDR3 is CASSVLETQYF. The CDR3 DNA reads as TGTGCCAGCAGCGTATTGGAGACCCAGTACTTC.

Relative to its sample, this clonotype is large. The rearrangement uses TRBV6-1 and TRBJ1-3, with D perhaps matching TRBD1 (5 bases). The V gene's germline CDR1 is MNHNS and CDR2 SASEGT. This CDR3 comprises 15 residues. V was trimmed by 6 bases and J by 4 bases, leaving 16 bases between them. This CDR3 is CASRMDPRGGNTIYF. CDR3 in DNA: TGTGCCAGCAGAATGGACCCTCGGGGCGGAAACACCATATATTTT.

V is TRBV5-4 and J is TRBJ2-6; TRBD1 is a possible D gene (5 bases). This CDR3 has 13 amino acids. CDR1 and CDR2 from the germline V gene are SGHNT and YYREEE (reference sequence). The V end lost 10 bases, the J end lost 9 bases, and 17 bases lay between the germline ends. The CDR3 reads CAPWGHTHNVLTF. Here the CDR3 DNA reads TGTGCCCCCTGGGGCCACACACACAACGTCCTGACTTTC.

The chain uses TRBV3-1 and TRBJ2-7; D gene uncertain. Germline CDR1 is LGHDT and CDR2 is YNNKEL (reference sequence). V lost 5 bases and J 3 bases, leaving 8 bases between the germline ends. The CDR3 covers 12 residues. For the CDR3, the DNA is TGTGCCAGCAGCTCTTTAAACTACGAGCAGTACTTC. This translates into CASSSLNYEQYF.

This clonotype was observed a few times. The genes are TRBV5-1 and TRBJ2-3; no definite D call. This CDR3 is 12 amino acids long. The V and J ends lost 4 bases and 2 bases respectively, with 5 bases between them. Per the germline V gene, CDR1 is SGHRS and CDR2 is YFSETQ. The CDR3 coding sequence is TGCGCCAGCAGCGAACTCACAGATACGCAGTATTTT. Its protein product is CASSELTDTQYF. Combining the CDR3 with reference TRBV5-1 and TRBJ2-3 gives the whole variable domain KAGVTQTPRYLIKTRGQQVTLSCSPISGHRSVSWYQQTPGQGLQFLFEYFSETQRNKGNFPGRFSGRQFSNSRSEMNVSTLELGDSALYLCASSELTDTQYFGPGTRLTVL.

The V call is TRBV7-9, the J call TRBJ2-7, with D possibly being TRBD2 (5 bases). The germline V gene has CDR1 SEHNR and CDR2 FQNEAQ (reference sequence). Trimming pared 6 bases from V and 2 bases from J, leaving 8 bases between. The CDR3 has 12 amino acids. The CDR3 sequence: CASSTEAYEQYF. In DNA, the CDR3 is TGTGCCAGCAGTACGGAGGCCTACGAGCAGTACTTC.

This clonotype is large in the sample. The chain uses TRBV4-3 and TRBJ2-6; no firm D call. This CDR3 is built from 17 residues. V was shortened by 0 bases and J by 3 bases, with 12 bases between the two germline ends. The germline CDR1 and CDR2 sequences are LGHNA and YSLEER. The chain's CDR3 is CASSQDNPGSGANVLTF. For the CDR3, the DNA is TGCGCCAGCAGCCAAGATAATCCGGGTAGTGGGGCCAACGTCCTGACTTTC.

As concerns this clonotype: One base away lies a much larger clone, so this may be a sequencing read error. This rearrangement joins TRBV6-1 to TRBJ1-2; no clear D. The CDR3 totals 14 residues. Germline V gene data show CDR1 as MNHNS and CDR2 as SASEGT. This CDR3 reads CVSTLGRNNYGYTF. In DNA, the CDR3 is TGTGTCAGCACCCTGGGCAGGAATAACTATGGCTACACCTTC.

In this sample, this clonotype is large (0.1 to 1%). The gene calls are TRBV6-1 and TRBJ2-7; no definite D call. In germline, CDR1 is MNHNS, CDR2 SASEGT. There are 15 residues in the CDR3. V shed 5 bases and J shed 4 bases, with 18 bases lying between them. The CDR3 DNA reads TGTGCCAGCAGTACCTACTACGGCGACGGGTACGAGCAGTACTTC. This encodes CASSTYYGDGYEQYF.

This clonotype turned up a few times. The chain uses TRBV15 and TRBJ2-5, with a possible D match to TRBD2 (5 bases). CDR1 LNHNV and CDR2 YYDKDF come from the germline V gene (reference sequence). This CDR3 is 15 amino acids long. The V and J ends lost 0 bases and 9 bases respectively, with 17 bases between them. CDR3 protein: CATSRDVKSGSPQYF. The CDR3 DNA is TGTGCCACCAGCAGAGATGTGAAGAGTGGGAGCCCCCAGTACTTC.

The chain carries TRBV4-3 and TRBJ1-6; tentative D call: TRBD1 (6 bases). The V end lost 0 bases, the J end lost 0 bases, and 15 bases lay between the germline ends. The length of the CDR3 is 19 residues. From germline, CDR1 is LGHNA and CDR2 YSLEER. The CDR3 spells CASSQDNTGASSYNSPLHF. The CDR3 DNA follows: TGCGCCAGCAGCCAAGATAACACGGGGGCAAGCTCCTATAATTCACCCCTCCACTTT.

This clonotype has a handful of counts. The chain recombines TRBV15 with TRBJ1-1, with 8 bases aligning to TRBD1. V was pared by 1 base and J by 4 bases, with 11 bases of the junction left unmatched. Germline loops: CDR1 LNHNV, CDR2 YYDKDF (reference sequence). The CDR3 is 17 residues long. The CDR3 nucleotides are TGTGCCACCAGCAGAGCCAGGGGGCTCGGGGGATCCACTGAAGCTTTCTTT. This codes for CATSRARGLGGSTEAFF.

By share, this clonotype counts as large (0.1 to 1%). The chain is built from TRBV10-3 and TRBJ2-5; D is unresolved. Trimming removed 2 bases at V and 5 bases at J, with 3 bases between. The CDR3 is 11 amino acids. Germline V gene sequence: CDR1 ENHRY, CDR2 SYGVKD. CDR3 sequence: CAISERETQYF. As DNA, the CDR3 is TGTGCCATCAGTGAGCGGGAGACCCAGTACTTC.

This clonotype was counted a few times. The chain joins TRBV7-1 to TRBJ2-3; TRBD2 matches at 13 bases. TRBV7-1 is an ORF for which the function is uncertain. The CDR3 consists of 16 residues. V lost 3 bases to trimming and J lost 4 bases; unmatched junction nucleotides: 4. CDR3 in amino acids: CASSSGLAGVADTQYF. CDR3 bases: TGTGCCAGCAGCTCCGGACTAGCGGGAGTGGCAGATACGCAGTATTTT.

The chain has TRBV15 and TRBJ1-5; D uncertain. Germline V gene data show CDR1 as LNHNV and CDR2 as YYDKDF (reference sequence). The V and J ends lost 0 bases and 0 bases respectively, with 9 bases between them. The CDR3 has 16 amino acids. The CDR3 loop is CATSRDLPHSNQPQHF. The CDR3 DNA sequence: TGTGCCACCAGCAGAGATCTCCCGCATAGCAATCAGCCCCAGCATTTT.

A few counts support this clonotype. CDR3 in DNA: TGTGCCAGCAGCCCGGGGGGGGGCCTTCGTACTTATGGCTACACCTTC. Its protein is CASSPGGGLRTYGYTF. This chain joins TRBV28 and TRBJ1-2, with a possible D match to TRBD1 (6 bases). CDR1 is MDHEN, CDR2 SYDVKM, per germline. Trimming took off 6 bases at V and 5 bases at J, with 22 bases between the two ends. The CDR3 length is 16 residues.

Of note for this clonotype: This may be a read error: a much more frequent sequence differs by one nucleotide. The chain combines TRBV29-1 with TRBJ1-2; possible D gene TRBD1, 6 bases. The CDR3 extends over 13 amino acids. Germline CDR1 and CDR2: SQVTM and ANQGSEA. The CDR3 DNA is TGCTGCGTTGCCGAAAGCACAGGGTATGGCTACACCTTC. Its protein is CCVAESTGYGYTF.

This clonotype qualifies as large. The CDR3 region is CASSSSLGGAGANVLTF. The CDR3 bases are TGTGCCAGCAGCTCTTCCTTAGGAGGGGCCGGGGCCAACGTCCTGACTTTC. The chain carries TRBV7-9 and TRBJ2-6; D perhaps matches TRBD2 (6 bases). The length of the CDR3 is 17 residues. Between the trimmed V and J ends, which lost 4 bases and 4 bases, there was a span of 17 bases. Germline V gene sequence: CDR1 SEHNR, CDR2 FQNEAQ (reference sequence).

This clonotype was counted a few times. Compared with germline, one end of the junction differs, possibly owing to a read error. The chain joins TRBV7-7 to TRBJ2-4; D unclear. The CDR3 totals 12 residues. Germline-derived CDR1 and CDR2 are SSHAT and FNYEAQ (reference sequence). Here the CDR3 DNA reads TGTGCTAGCAGCTTACAACCAAACATTCAGTACTTC. It translates to CASSLQPNIQYF.

This clonotype is labeled large. CDR3 sequence: CAWSPVGGEKEGTEAFF. The CDR3 nucleotides read TGTGCCTGGAGTCCAGTTGGCGGGGAAAAAGAAGGCACTGAAGCTTTCTTT. This chain connects TRBV30 to TRBJ1-1; D not certain. Germline CDR1 is GTSNPN and CDR2 is SVGIG (reference sequence). The CDR3 is 17 residues long. Trimming cost V 2 bases and J 4 bases, with 23 bases left between them.

The V and J genes are TRBV28 and TRBJ1-2, with 7 bases fitting TRBD1. CDR3 length: 14 residues. V lost 5 bases, J lost 4 bases, and 7 bases stayed unmatched. Germline CDR1 is MDHEN and CDR2 is SYDVKM. The CDR3 region is CASSMRTGLYGYTF. The CDR3 coding sequence is TGTGCCAGCAGTATGCGGACAGGCCTCTATGGCTACACCTTC.

This clonotype was observed a few times. The chain uses TRBV15 and TRBJ2-7, with D possibly TRBD2 on 6 matching bases. Germline V gene data show CDR1 as LNHNV and CDR2 as YYDKDF (reference sequence). The CDR3 covers 15 residues. Trimming left V 5 bases short and J 0 bases short, with 14 bases between. CDR3 in amino acids: CATSGGTTSSYEQYF. In DNA, the CDR3 is TGTGCCACCAGCGGGGGGACCACGAGCTCCTACGAGCAGTACTTC.

The rearrangement uses TRBV5-1 and TRBJ1-6; D not resolved. The germline CDR1 and CDR2 sequences are SGHRS and YFSETQ. V was pared by 0 bases and J by 6 bases, with 16 bases between. The CDR3 is 17 amino acids. CDR3 in amino acids: CASSLAGGRRLNSPLHF. Here the CDR3 DNA reads TGCGCCAGCAGCTTGGCCGGAGGACGGAGACTTAATTCACCCCTCCACTTT.

The rearrangement uses TRBV13 and TRBJ2-7; TRBD1 agrees at 7 bases. The CDR3 is made up of 13 amino acids. Germline V gene data show CDR1 as PRHDT and CDR2 as FYEKMQ (reference sequence). Trimming removed 5 bases from V and 3 bases from J; junction bases left unmatched: 4. The DNA for the CDR3 is TGTGCCAGCAGCCGGGACAGACGCTACGAGCAGTACTTC. This sequence encodes CASSRDRRYEQYF.